These 27 T cell receptor beta chains came from one sample sequenced in a study of blood T cell repertoires in COVID-19. The repertoire was sequenced with immunoSEQ multiplex PCR; TCRdb's copy has only in-frame clones and lacks some. The top ten clones hold roughly an eighth of a sample with 20,000 or so clones, more than 80% of them seen once. The sequenced sample consisted of peripheral blood. Receptors originate from a woman aged 80 or older with active or convalescent COVID-19.

This clone was counted a few times. In the same sample, other DNA sequences code for this CDR3. This chain joins TRBV14 and TRBJ2-2, with 11 bases matching TRBD2. The CDR3 length is 19 residues. V shed 4 bases, J shed 5 bases, and the junction held 15 bases outside the gene matches. Germline V CDR1 and CDR2: SGHDN, FVKESK. In DNA, the CDR3 is TGTGCCAGCAGCCGATACGGCCTAACTAGCGGGGGTCGGACCGGGGAGCTGTTTTTT. As protein: CASSRYGLTSGGRTGELFF.

The V and J genes are TRBV5-1 and TRBJ2-7, with TRBD1 identical over 8 bases. V lost 0 bases, J lost 1 base, and 9 bases stayed unmatched. CDR1 SGHRS and CDR2 YFSETQ come from the germline V gene. CDR3 length: 17 residues. The CDR3 protein is CASSLAGGADGSYEQYF. In nucleotides, the CDR3 is TGCGCCAGCAGCTTGGCAGGGGGCGCCGATGGTTCCTACGAGCAGTACTTC.

V usage is TRBV19 and J usage is TRBJ1-1, with a tentative D call TRBD1 (5 bases). V dropped 3 bases and J dropped 0 bases, with 14 bases sitting between them. The V gene's germline CDR1 is LNHDA and CDR2 SQIVND (reference sequence). This CDR3 contains 16 residues. CDR3 DNA: TGTGCCAGTAGTATGGGACTGTGGGAGATGAACACTGAAGCTTTCTTT. Protein sequence: CASSMGLWEMNTEAFF.

The genes are TRBV30 and TRBJ2-3, with D possibly TRBD1 on 6 matching bases. Deletions cut 4 bases from V and 0 bases from J, with 14 bases between. The CDR3 totals 15 residues. The V gene's germline CDR1 is GTSNPN and CDR2 SVGIG (reference sequence). The CDR3 protein is CAWISDRTSTDTQYF. The CDR3 DNA reads TGTGCCTGGATCTCGGACAGAACGAGCACAGATACGCAGTATTTT.

The chain couples TRBV7-2 to TRBJ2-1; D might be TRBD2 (6 bases). Germline CDR1 is SGHTA and CDR2 is FQGNSA. This CDR3 region has 14 residues. V lost 7 bases and J 6 bases, leaving 16 bases between the germline ends. This chain's CDR3 is CASIPATSTNEQFF. CDR3 nucleotides: TGTGCCAGCATACCCGCTACTAGCACCAATGAGCAGTTCTTC. Using reference TRBV7-2 and TRBJ2-1 for the parts outside the CDR3, the full variable domain is GAGVSQSPSNKVTEKGKDVELRCDPISGHTALYWYRQSLGQGLEFLIYFQGNSAPDKSGLPSDRFSAERTGGSVSTLTIQRTQQEDSAVYLCASIPATSTNEQFFGPGTRLTVL.

This chain uses TRBV5-4 with TRBJ2-1; 16 bases are shared with TRBD2. This CDR3 spans 17 amino acids. V lost 4 bases, J lost 3 bases, and 4 bases stayed unmatched. Germline CDR1 SGHNT, CDR2 YYREEE (reference sequence). This CDR3 is CASSRGTSGRVYNEQFF. The CDR3 DNA sequence: TGTGCCAGCAGCCGGGGGACTAGCGGGAGGGTCTACAATGAGCAGTTCTTC.

This clone was seen a single time. V gene TRBV5-4 combines with J gene TRBJ2-1, with TRBD2 matching 14 bases. CDR3 size: 20 residues. Per germline, CDR1 SGHNT and CDR2 YYREEE (reference sequence). V was pared by 3 bases and J by 4 bases, with 15 bases of the junction left unmatched. The CDR3 bases are TGTGCCAGCAGCTCCCCAAACGACGGGACTAGCGGGAGAGCATACAATGAGCAGTTCTTC. Its protein is CASSSPNDGTSGRAYNEQFF.

V usage is TRBV24-1 and J usage is TRBJ2-1; 7 bases fit TRBD2. The V and J ends lost 4 bases and 4 bases, in that order; junction bases with no gene match: 9. Germline CDR1 is KGHDR and CDR2 is SFDVKD. This CDR3 spans 16 amino acids. The CDR3 here is CATSEGRTRVYNEQFF. The CDR3 nucleotides read TGTGCCACCAGTGAGGGGCGGACTAGGGTATACAATGAGCAGTTCTTC.

The chain uses TRBV6-5 and TRBJ1-4; TRBD1 matches 7 bases. This CDR3 has 15 amino acids. J was trimmed by 4 bases and V by 4 bases; bases with no gene match: 6. Germline loops: CDR1 MNHEY, CDR2 SVGAGI. For the CDR3, the DNA is TGTGCCAGCAGTTTATCACAGGGGCGTAATGAAAAACTGTTTTTT. Its translation is CASSLSQGRNEKLFF.

This chain connects TRBV24-1 to TRBJ2-2; TRBD1 aligns across 8 bases. Looked up from germline, CDR1 is KGHDR and CDR2 is SFDVKD. The CDR3 totals 15 residues. V trimming: 7 bases; J trimming: 1 base; junction bases outside the gene matches: 4. The CDR3 sequence is CATRGGTGNTGELFF. The CDR3 coding sequence is TGTGCCACCAGGGGCGGGACAGGGAACACCGGGGAGCTGTTTTTT.

This clone has a handful of counts. The chain couples TRBV7-9 to TRBJ2-7, with D uncertain. The germline CDR1 and CDR2 sequences are SEHNR and FQNEAQ (reference sequence). The CDR3 has 17 residues. V lost 4 bases to trimming and J lost 4 bases, with 23 bases between them. The CDR3 nucleotides are TGTGCCAGCAGCTCAACCTCCCTAGACCGTCGAGCTTACGAGCAGTACTTC. Amino acids: CASSSTSLDRRAYEQYF.

The chain combines TRBV28 with TRBJ2-1, with D possibly being TRBD2 (5 bases). Trimming removed 8 bases from V and 10 bases from J, with 15 bases in between. Per germline, CDR1 MDHEN and CDR2 SYDVKM. The CDR3 runs to 12 residues. This CDR3 reads CASPKGPGEQFF. The CDR3 DNA sequence: TGTGCCAGCCCCAAGGGCCCGGGGGAGCAGTTCTTC.

V and J are TRBV27 and TRBJ2-7, with D tentatively TRBD2 (6 bases). CDR3 size: 15 residues. The germline CDR1 and CDR2 sequences are MNHEY and SMNVEV (reference sequence). Between the trimmed V and J ends, which lost 7 bases and 4 bases, there was a span of 20 bases. The CDR3 nucleotides are TGTGCCAGCACCCCTCAGATAGGAGGGGCTTACGAGCAGTACTTC. Translation: CASTPQIGGAYEQYF.

The chain has TRBV11-3 and TRBJ1-1, with 8 bases matching TRBD1. The trim removed 4 bases at V and 4 bases at J, leaving 14 bases unmatched. This CDR3 has 17 residues. CDR1 is SGHNT, CDR2 YENEEA, per germline. Written as DNA, the CDR3 is TGTGCCAGCAGCTCCTGGACAGGGAGGCGGGCGGGCACTGAAGCTTTCTTT. Amino acid sequence: CASSSWTGRRAGTEAFF.

The chain carries TRBV19 and TRBJ1-4; D is undetermined. V lost 7 bases and J 5 bases, leaving 17 bases between the germline ends. The CDR3 is 15 amino acids. The V gene's germline CDR1 is LNHDA and CDR2 SQIVND (reference sequence). The CDR3 DNA sequence: TGTGCCAGTAATACTAACACTCGACGAAATGAAAAACTGTTTTTT. Its translation is CASNTNTRRNEKLFF.

This clone has a single count. The rearrangement links TRBV28 to TRBJ1-2; maybe TRBD1 (6 bases). V gave up 7 bases and J gave up 8 bases, with 14 bases separating them. This CDR3 is built from 12 residues. Germline V gene sequence: CDR1 MDHEN, CDR2 SYDVKM. The CDR3 region has the DNA TGTGCCAGCACCCGGGACATTCGAGGCTACACCTTC. This gives the protein CASTRDIRGYTF.

The chain has TRBV9 and TRBJ1-2; D possibly corresponds to TRBD1 (5 bases). The CDR3 loop spans 13 amino acids. The V and J ends lost 2 bases and 1 base respectively, with 6 bases between them. Germline-derived CDR1 and CDR2 are SGDLS and YYNGEE. The DNA for the CDR3 is TGTGCCAGCAGCGTCGACAGTAACTATGGCTACACCTTC. It translates to CASSVDSNYGYTF. Complete variable domain (other parts from reference TRBV9 and TRBJ1-2): DSGVTQTPKHLITATGQRVTLRCSPRSGDLSVYWYQQSLDQGLQFLIQYYNGEERAKGNILERFSAQQFPDLHSELNLSSLELGDSALYFCASSVDSNYGYTFGSGTRLTVV.

The V and J genes are TRBV2 and TRBJ2-6; unclear D gene. V lost 3 bases to trimming and J lost 4 bases, with 10 bases between them. Germline CDR1 SNHLY, CDR2 FYNNEI. The CDR3 runs 15 residues. DNA for the CDR3: TGTGCCAGCAGTGACCTTCTCTCGGGGGCCAACGTCCTGACTTTC. This encodes CASSDLLSGANVLTF.

This clone occurred once. The chain links TRBV7-3 to TRBJ2-1; possibly TRBD2 for D (6 bases). Germline V gene lookup returns CDR1 SGHTA and CDR2 FQGTGA. V was shortened by 1 base and J by 4 bases, with 11 bases between the two germline ends. The CDR3 sequence is 15 residues long. The CDR3 loop reads CASSLMTGVYNEQFF. The CDR3, as DNA: TGTGCCAGCAGCTTAATGACGGGAGTGTACAATGAGCAGTTCTTC.

V is TRBV2 and J is TRBJ1-2, with D unclear. This CDR3 is built from 11 residues. V lost 9 bases to trimming and J lost 3 bases, with 8 bases between them. CDR1 is SNHLY, CDR2 FYNNEI, per germline. The chain's CDR3 is CASRLDYGYTF. The CDR3 nucleotides are TGTGCCAGTAGATTGGACTATGGCTACACCTTC. The entire variable domain, with the rest obtained from reference TRBV2 and TRBJ1-2, is as follows: EPEVTQTPSHQVTQMGQEVILRCVPISNHLYFYWYRQILGQKVEFLVSFYNNEISEKSEIFDDQFSVERPDGSNFTLKIRSTKLEDSAMYFCASRLDYGYTFGSGTRLTVV.

V and J are TRBV5-1 and TRBJ2-7; 9 bases map to TRBD1. The germline V gene encodes CDR1 SGHRS and CDR2 YFSETQ. This CDR3 spans 14 amino acids. With V trimmed by 5 bases and J by 7 bases, 10 bases remained unmatched. CDR3 bases: TGCGCCAGCAGGCCGGGACAGGGATCGTGGGAGCAGTACTTC. Its protein product is CASRPGQGSWEQYF.

This chain joins TRBV12-5 and TRBJ1-3, with 7 bases identical to TRBD1. The ends lost 5 bases at V and 0 bases at J; junction bases unmatched: 4. Germline loops: CDR1 LGHNT, CDR2 FRNRAP. The CDR3 covers 15 residues. The CDR3 region is CASGQGQNSGNTIYF. CDR3 nucleotide sequence: TGTGCTAGTGGTCAGGGACAGAACTCTGGAAACACCATATATTTT.

This CDR3 is CASSGDRGRITEAFF. The DNA of the CDR3 is TGTGCCAGCAGTGGGGACAGGGGGAGGATCACTGAAGCTTTCTTT. This chain connects TRBV2 to TRBJ1-1, with 11 bases lining up with TRBD1. Trimming took 4 bases from V and 4 from J; bases not matched to a gene: 5. Germline V gene data show CDR1 as SNHLY and CDR2 as FYNNEI. The CDR3 totals 15 residues.

This clone occurred a few times. The rearrangement uses TRBV4-1 and TRBJ2-7; 12 bases agree with TRBD1. Losses at the gene ends were 2 bases for V and 0 bases for J; bases not matched to a gene: 8. CDR3 length: 18 residues. Germline V gene data show CDR1 as MGHRA and CDR2 as YSYEKL. CDR3 sequence (DNA): TGCGCCAGCAGCCAATCCTCCGGGACAGGGGGCTTCTCCTACGAGCAGTACTTC. Translation: CASSQSSGTGGFSYEQYF.

The chain couples TRBV20-1 to TRBJ2-3, with a weak D call TRBD2 (6 bases). V was shortened by 3 bases and J by 11 bases, with 12 bases between the two germline ends. Germline V lookup: CDR1 DFQATT, CDR2 SNEGSKA (reference sequence). This CDR3 is built from 11 residues. This chain's CDR3 is CSARGEVVQYF. The CDR3 DNA is TGCAGTGCTAGGGGGGAGGTGGTGCAGTATTTT.

This chain links TRBV2 with TRBJ2-7; D ambiguous. Trimming removed 5 bases at V and 3 bases at J, with 8 bases between. The germline gives CDR1 SNHLY, CDR2 FYNNEI. The CDR3 covers 12 residues. CDR3 DNA: TGTGCCAGCAGTTACAGCCTCTACGAGCAGTACTTC. Translated, it gives CASSYSLYEQYF.

The V gene is TRBV14, the J gene TRBJ1-2; possibly TRBD1 for D (5 bases). The germline CDR1 and CDR2 sequences are SGHDN and FVKESK. Trimming took off 0 bases at V and 4 bases at J, with 9 bases between the two ends. This CDR3 spans 14 amino acids. CDR3 residues: CASSQELRGYGYTF. The CDR3 DNA sequence: TGTGCCAGCAGCCAAGAACTTAGGGGCTATGGCTACACCTTC.